These T cell receptor beta chains were read from a single sample in a study of cytomegalovirus exposure and HLA in healthy donors. Clones were read by immunoSEQ multiplex PCR, and TCRdb kept only the in-frame ones, dropping some. This sample has 130,000 or so clones, with more than 70% found just once. Sequencing was done on a sample of PBMCs. The origin of the receptors is a woman aged 60-75 years in good health and CMV-seronegative. Each CDR3 is given with its conserved first and last residue. D genes are given only for firm matches. A row's size may be missing; if present it is once, few, many or a size class.

TRBV5-5	15	TRBD1	few	TRBJ1-4	TGTGCCAGCAGCTCACGGGGACAGGGGAGGGAAAAACTGTTTTTT	CASSSRGQGREKLFF
TRBV7-9	15	NA	once	TRBJ2-4	TGTGCCAGCAGCCCGCTTACAGGGGCCAAAAACATTCAGTACTTC	CASSPLTGAKNIQYF
TRBV7-6	14	NA	NA	TRBJ1-3	TGTGCCAGCAGCTTCTCAGTCTCTGGAAACACCATATATTTT	CASSFSVSGNTIYF
TRBV28	18	NA	NA	TRBJ2-6	TGTGCCAGCAGTCATAAGACAGGCTCCTTCTCTGGGGCCAACGTCCTGACTTTC	CASSHKTGSFSGANVLTF
TRBV5-4	16	TRBD2	NA	TRBJ2-3	TGTGCCAGCAGCACCGGGACTAGCGGGTTTACAGATACGCAGTATTTT	CASSTGTSGFTDTQYF
TRBV29-1	13	NA	NA	TRBJ1-1	TGCAGCGTCTCGACTGCTTTGAACACTGAAGCTTTCTTT	CSVSTALNTEAFF
TRBV5-1	15	TRBD1	NA	TRBJ1-4	TGCGCCAGCAGCTTGGAGACAGGGGAGAATGAAAAACTGTTTTTT	CASSLETGENEKLFF
TRBV19	15	NA	NA	TRBJ1-5	TGTGCCAGTAGTATGCGTACAGCTAGCAATCAGCCCCAGCATTTT	CASSMRTASNQPQHF
TRBV5-4	16	NA	NA	TRBJ1-5	TGTGCCAGCAGCTTGGGGGGAGGCGGAAGCAATCAGCCCCAGCATTTT	CASSLGGGGSNQPQHF
TRBV6-5	13	NA	NA	TRBJ2-3	TGTGCCAGCACCAGCGGGTTCACAGATACGCAGTATTTT	CASTSGFTDTQYF
TRBV5-8	15	NA	NA	TRBJ1-4	TGTGCCAGCAGCTCAAACAGGGTAGCGGGCGAAAAACTGTTTTTT	CASSSNRVAGEKLFF
TRBV7-6	15	NA	few	TRBJ1-4	TGTGCCAGCAGCCAAAGGAAAGGAGCTAATGAAAAACTGTTTTTT	CASSQRKGANEKLFF
TRBV18	16	TRBD1	NA	TRBJ1-5	TGTGCCAGCTCACCCGGGACAGGGGGCTCGTATCAGCCCCAGCATTTT	CASSPGTGGSYQPQHF
TRBV7-2	14	NA	NA	TRBJ2-7	TGTGCCAGCAGCTTAGACCGCGGGGCCACCGTCTTGGGCTTC	CASSLDRGATVLGF
TRBV14	16	TRBD2	once	TRBJ2-3	TGTGCCAGCAGCCAAAAGGAGGGGACTATAACAGATACGCAGTATTTT	CASSQKEGTITDTQYF
TRBV5-1	18	TRBD1	few	TRBJ1-1	TGCGCCAGCAGCTTGGTGGGACAGGGGGCGCGTATGAACACTGAAGCTTTCTTT	CASSLVGQGARMNTEAFF
TRBV7-7	13	NA	NA	TRBJ1-1	TGTGCCAGCAGCTTAGGCCTTAGGACAGAAGCTTTCTTT	CASSLGLRTEAFF
TRBV18	15	TRBD1	once	TRBJ1-2	TGTGCCAGCTCACCTCGTGGACAGGGGGCAGATGGCTACACCTTC	CASSPRGQGADGYTF
TRBV29-1	15	NA	NA	TRBJ2-3	TGCAGCGTTGGCACCGCACGAGCTAGCACAGATACGCAGTATTTT	CSVGTARASTDTQYF
TRBV11-1	16	TRBD2	NA	TRBJ2-7	TGTGCCAGCAGCTCCCCCCCGGGACTAGCGGGGGGGGAGCAGTACTTC	CASSSPPGLAGGEQYF
TRBV7-9	13	NA	NA	TRBJ2-5	TGTGCCAGCAGCCCCAGCGTAACGAGGGAGCAGTACTTC	CASSPSVTREQYF
TRBV7-9	13	NA	NA	TRBJ1-1	TGTGCCAGCAGCTTCGCGGCGAACACTGAAGCTTTCTTT	CASSFAANTEAFF
TRBV5-1	17	NA	once	TRBJ1-2	TGCGCCAGCAGCTTGGGTTCGCAGGCCGGCAATATCATGGGCTACACCTTC	CASSLGSQAGNIMGYTF
TRBV27	15	TRBD2	NA	TRBJ2-7	TGTGCCAGCAGTCCCGGGGGGTCGGTCTCCTACGAGCAGTACTTC	CASSPGGSVSYEQYF
TRBV30	11	NA	once	TRBJ1-2	TGTGCCTGGAGTGCCGGGGGTTATTACACCTTC	CAWSAGGYYTF
TRBV7-8	17	NA	NA	TRBJ1-1	TGTGCCAGCAGTCCGGAATTGCACGGGGGGCTGGGGACTGAAGCTTTCTTT	CASSPELHGGLGTEAFF
TRBV2	16	NA	once	TRBJ1-2	TGTGCCAGCAGTGAAATCGGGTCGGCAGGGCGGGAAGGCTACACCTTC	CASSEIGSAGREGYTF
TRBV11-2	15	NA	NA	TRBJ2-7	TGTGCCAGCAGCCACTCGGGGTCCGCTACCTACGAGCAGTACTTC	CASSHSGSATYEQYF
TRBV18	12	TRBD1	few	TRBJ2-5	TGTGCCAGCTCCGAAGGACAGGAGGCCCAGTACTTC	CASSEGQEAQYF
TRBV5-4	19	TRBD2	NA	TRBJ2-7	TGTGCCAGCAGCTTTGGTCCCCTCCGCTCTAGCGGGAACTCCTACGAGCAGTACTTC	CASSFGPLRSSGNSYEQYF
TRBV9	15	NA	NA	TRBJ2-7	TGTGCCAGCAGCGTAGAGGCGGGGCAAAGCTACGAGCAGTACTTC	CASSVEAGQSYEQYF
TRBV6-1	13	NA	few	TRBJ2-1	TGTGCCAGCCTACGGGACTCCAACAATGAGCAGTTCTTC	CASLRDSNNEQFF